The 27 T cell receptor beta chains below all came from one sample that was sequenced in a study of early T cells in non-severe SARS-CoV-2 infection. TCRdb ran MiXCR on the 5' RACE reads and lists one entry per CDR3 protein. This sample has tens of thousands of distinct CDR3 sequences, with roughly 5.4% found just once. This specimen consisted of whole blood, obtained at baseline. The receptors here all came from an adult who was a healthcare worker with PCR-confirmed SARS-CoV-2 infection or an uninfected control (not recorded which).

In this sample, this clonotype turned up many times. The chain recombines TRBV15 with TRBJ2-7; D perhaps matches TRBD1 (8 bases). The V gene's germline CDR1 is LNHNV and CDR2 YYDKDF (reference sequence). Trimming took 3 bases from V and 1 from J, leaving 16 bases between them. The CDR3 has 16 residues. The CDR3 sequence is CATSRDGQGLSYEQYF. The CDR3, as DNA: TGTGCCACCAGCAGGGACGGACAGGGACTATCCTACGAGCAGTACTTC.

This clonotype was seen at least ten times. The V gene is TRBV6-2 or TRBV6-3, the J gene TRBJ1-6, with a possible D match to TRBD1 (6 bases). The germline V gene encodes CDR1 MNHEY and CDR2 SVGEGT. The ends were cut back, 6 bases at V and 9 bases at J, with 21 bases in the middle. This CDR3 spans 16 amino acids. This CDR3 reads CASSSLGTPLSSPLHF. The CDR3, as DNA: TGTGCCAGCAGCTCGCTCGGGACACCTCTGAGTTCACCCCTCCACTTT.

This clonotype was picked up many times. The chain joins TRBV7-9 to TRBJ2-7; no reliable D call. The ends were cut back, 5 bases at V and 2 bases at J, with 16 bases in the middle. Germline loops: CDR1 SEHNR, CDR2 FQNEAQ (reference sequence). CDR3 size: 15 residues. CDR3 sequence reads: CASSPPGSLAYEQYF. The CDR3 DNA sequence: TGTGCCAGCAGCCCCCCTGGAAGTCTTGCCTACGAGCAGTACTTC.

The rearrangement links TRBV5-1 to TRBJ2-7, with unresolved D. Per the germline V gene, CDR1 is SGHRS and CDR2 is YFSETQ. Trimming shortened V by 0 bases and J by 5 bases, and 15 bases separated the two germline ends. This CDR3 comprises 15 residues. The CDR3 nucleotides are TGCGCCAGCAGCTTGGCGATCGTGACGCCCAACGAGCAGTACTTC. It specifies CASSLAIVTPNEQYF.

This clonotype came up many times. The rearrangement joins TRBV5-5 to TRBJ1-2, with TRBD1 matching 9 bases. The germline gives CDR1 SGHKS, CDR2 YYEKEE (reference sequence). The CDR3 is 16 amino acids. Trimming cost V 0 bases and J 7 bases; bases outside gene matches: 10. The CDR3 spells CASSLDGTGGIRGYTF. DNA for the CDR3: TGTGCCAGCAGCTTGGACGGTACAGGGGGCATACGTGGCTACACCTTC.

The chain combines TRBV29-1 with TRBJ2-7; no clear D. V was trimmed by 7 bases and J by 1 base, leaving 11 bases between them. The germline gives CDR1 SQVTM, CDR2 ANQGSEA. The CDR3 is 12 amino acids. The CDR3 spells CSASDGSYEQYF. The CDR3 bases are TGCAGCGCATCGGACGGATCCTACGAGCAGTACTTC.

This clonotype was seen ten or more times. The CDR3 region is CASSKGAYTEAFF. As DNA, the CDR3 is TGTGCCAGCAGCAAAGGCGCGTACACTGAAGCTTTCTTT. The chain employs TRBV21-1 and TRBJ1-1. TRBV21-1 counts as a pseudogene. This CDR3 has 13 amino acids.

This clonotype appeared many times. J is TRBJ2-4 and V is TRBV7-9; D possibly corresponds to TRBD1 (7 bases). Germline CDR1 reads SEHNR; CDR2 reads FQNEAQ (reference sequence). This CDR3 spans 14 amino acids. V dropped 3 bases and J dropped 8 bases, with 14 bases sitting between them. The DNA of the CDR3 is TGTGCCAGCAGCTTCTCAGGGGGAGGTGACATTCAGTACTTC. It specifies CASSFSGGGDIQYF. Full variable domain (outside the CDR3, taken from reference TRBV7-9 and TRBJ2-4): DTGVSQNPRHKITKRGQNVTFRCDPISEHNRLYWYRQTLGQGPEFLTYFQNEAQLEKSRLLSDRFSAERPKGSFSTLEIQRTEQGDSAMYLCASSFSGGGDIQYFGAGTRLSVL.

This clonotype has at least ten counts. This sequence joins TRBV20-1 and TRBJ2-7; TRBD2 matches 9 bases. Per germline, CDR1 DFQATT and CDR2 SNEGSKA (reference sequence). J was trimmed by 0 bases and V by 3 bases; bases with no gene match: 9. CDR3 size: 16 residues. CDR3 nucleotide sequence: TGCAGTGCTAGTGGTCTAGCGGGAAGGAGCTCCTACGAGCAGTACTTC. It codes for CSASGLAGRSSYEQYF.

This clonotype was observed at least ten times. The rearrangement links TRBV20-1 to TRBJ1-1; 7 bases align to TRBD1. Trimming took 7 bases from V and 5 from J; bases not matched to a gene: 7. The length of the CDR3 is 12 residues. Germline V gene data show CDR1 as DFQATT and CDR2 as SNEGSKA (reference sequence). CDR3: CSVDRAVTEAFF. In nucleotides, the CDR3 is TGCAGTGTTGACAGGGCAGTAACTGAAGCTTTCTTT.

The sample holds many counts of this clonotype. The rearrangement joins TRBV20-1 to TRBJ1-1, with 8 nucleotides matching TRBD1. The J segment lost 5 bases and the V segment lost 6 bases, leaving 14 bases of the junction unmatched. CDR3 length: 15 residues. CDR1 is DFQATT and CDR2 is SNEGSKA in the germline V gene (reference sequence). The CDR3 spells CSASQGASSSTEAFF. For the CDR3, the DNA is TGCAGTGCCTCTCAGGGGGCTTCATCAAGTACTGAAGCTTTCTTT.

This clonotype appeared a few times. The chain has TRBV6-6 and TRBJ2-1, with a weak D call TRBD2 (5 bases). This CDR3 is built from 12 residues. Germline V CDR1 and CDR2: MNHNY, SVGAGI (reference sequence). Between the trimmed V and J ends, which lost 4 bases and 10 bases, there was a span of 11 bases. The CDR3 DNA reads as TGTGCCAGCAGTTCCGAGGGAAGGGAGCAGTTCTTC. Translation: CASSSEGREQFF.

This clonotype appeared many times. The J gene is TRBJ2-7, the V gene TRBV20-1; 8 bases agree with TRBD1. Germline trimming cut 6 bases from V and 7 bases from J; bases unmatched to any gene: 14. Germline loops: CDR1 DFQATT, CDR2 SNEGSKA (reference sequence). This CDR3 contains 14 residues. CDR3 amino acids: CSAPSGRGRGEQYF. The CDR3 DNA is TGCAGTGCCCCGTCCGGCAGGGGGCGCGGGGAGCAGTACTTC.

The sample holds a few counts of this clonotype. V and J are TRBV28 and TRBJ2-7, with a weak D call TRBD2 (7 bases). The CDR3 consists of 15 residues. V was trimmed by 5 bases and J by 5 bases, leaving 19 bases between them. The germline V gene has CDR1 MDHEN and CDR2 SYDVKM. As DNA, the CDR3 is TGTGCCAGCAGTAAAGGGGGGGCTTGGCACAACGAGCAGTACTTC. Amino acid sequence: CASSKGGAWHNEQYF.

This clonotype was recorded a few times. J is TRBJ2-3 and V is TRBV5-4; D may be TRBD2 (6 bases). V lost 2 bases and J lost 2, with 12 bases in between. The CDR3 totals 15 residues. Germline V CDR1 and CDR2: SGHNT, YYREEE (reference sequence). The CDR3 sequence: CASSLTGANTDTQYF. DNA of the CDR3: TGTGCCAGCAGCTTAACGGGAGCCAACACAGATACGCAGTATTTT.

The genes are TRBV27 and TRBJ2-7, with D tentatively TRBD2 (6 bases). V was pared by 3 bases and J by 3 bases, with 12 bases between. This CDR3 contains 14 residues. Germline CDR1 MNHEY, CDR2 SMNVEV (reference sequence). CDR3: CASSFSGYYYEQYF. CDR3 sequence (DNA): TGTGCCAGCAGTTTTAGCGGTTACTACTACGAGCAGTACTTC.

This clonotype showed up many times. As the CDR3 is not closed by the conserved phenylalanine or tryptophan, this likely results from a read error. The limits of the CDR3 on the DNA are not certain, so only TCRdb's listed CDR3 is given. This rearrangement joins TRBV12-2 to TRBJ1-5; the table's D call, TRBD1, has no DNA check behind it. TRBV12-2 constitutes a pseudogene. Counting both end residues, the CDR3 totals 17 amino acids. The CDR3 sequence: CASRLGSGTGNFQPQHS.

This clonotype has a count of ten or more. This chain links TRBV5-1 with TRBJ2-7; perhaps D is TRBD1 or TRBD2 (5 bases each). Trimming pared 4 bases from V and 4 bases from J, leaving 12 bases between. The V gene's germline CDR1 is SGHRS and CDR2 YFSETQ. The CDR3 is 13 amino acids. The CDR3 sequence: CASSPWDPYEQYF. The CDR3 region has the DNA TGCGCCAGCAGCCCCTGGGACCCGTACGAGCAGTACTTC.

This clonotype showed up many times. The V gene is TRBV7-8, the J gene TRBJ1-5; D is unresolved. This CDR3 spans 15 amino acids. Trimming took off 3 bases at V and 2 bases at J, with 11 bases between the two ends. Germline CDR1 is SGHVS and CDR2 is FQNEAQ. CDR3 residues: CASSFFDGGNQPQHF. CDR3 DNA sequence: TGTGCCAGCAGCTTTTTTGACGGAGGCAATCAGCCCCAGCATTTT. The whole variable domain, remainder taken from reference TRBV7-8 and TRBJ1-5, is GAGVSQSPRYKVAKRGQDVALRCDPISGHVSLFWYQQALGQGPEFLTYFQNEAQLDKSGLPSDRFFAERPEGSVSTLKIQRTQQEDSAVYLCASSFFDGGNQPQHFGDGTRLSIL.

This clonotype was detected many times. V and J are TRBV14 and TRBJ2-7, with 9 bases that match TRBD2. The CDR3 length is 14 residues. CDR1 and CDR2 from the germline V gene are SGHDN and FVKESK. V dropped 4 bases and J dropped 7; count of bases not matched to a gene: 8. This CDR3 reads CASSRTREGKEQYF. As DNA, the CDR3 is TGTGCCAGCAGCCGGACGCGGGAGGGGAAAGAGCAGTACTTC.

This clonotype was seen a few times. The genes are TRBV4-1 and TRBJ2-7, with TRBD2 identical over 13 bases. Germline CDR1 MGHRA, CDR2 YSYEKL. The V and J ends lost 4 bases and 2 bases, in that order; junction bases with no gene match: 14. The CDR3 extends over 19 amino acids. The CDR3, as DNA: TGCGCCAGCAGCCGGAATTCCGGGACTAGCGGGACCAGTACCTACGAGCAGTACTTC. Translated, it gives CASSRNSGTSGTSTYEQYF.

The sample holds many counts of this clonotype. The V call is TRBV6-1, the J call TRBJ2-1, with D possibly matching TRBD2 (5 bases). V was cut by 0 bases and J by 7 bases, with 16 bases left in between. Germline V CDR1 and CDR2: MNHNS, SASEGT. The CDR3 has 16 amino acids. The CDR3 reads CASSEAQNLRRNEQFF. The CDR3 DNA is TGTGCCAGCAGTGAAGCCCAAAACCTAAGGAGGAATGAGCAGTTCTTC.

This clonotype was detected many times. The chain is built from TRBV29-1 and TRBJ1-2, with D possibly matching TRBD1 (5 bases). CDR3 length: 14 residues. Trimming took 2 bases from V and 6 from J, leaving 16 bases between them. In germline, CDR1 is SQVTM, CDR2 ANQGSEA. This CDR3 is CSVEKGAGFNGYTF. The CDR3 DNA follows: TGCAGCGTTGAAAAAGGGGCAGGGTTTAATGGCTACACCTTC.

This clonotype was picked up many times. The V and J genes are TRBV6-1 and TRBJ1-1; 8 bases map to TRBD1. Germline values: CDR1 MNHNS, CDR2 SASEGT. The J segment lost 0 bases and the V segment lost 6 bases, leaving 6 bases of the junction unmatched. The CDR3 totals 15 residues. The CDR3 here is CASSSGGQVNTEAFF. CDR3 nucleotide sequence: TGTGCCAGCAGCTCCGGGGGACAGGTGAACACTGAAGCTTTCTTT.

The chain couples TRBV7-2 to TRBJ1-1; the D gene is possibly TRBD1 (5 bases). CDR3 size: 13 residues. Germline CDR1 SGHTA, CDR2 FQGNSA. V was pared by 2 bases and J by 6 bases, with 10 bases between. The DNA of the CDR3 is TGTGCCAGCAGCTTACTGGGACTTTCTGAAGCTTTCTTT. This translates into CASSLLGLSEAFF.

Notes on this clonotype: A read error may explain this, as a much larger clone is one base away. The V call is TRBV11-2, the J call TRBJ2-7; 8 bases match TRBD1. Germline lookup yields CDR1 SGHAT and CDR2 FQNNGV. V dropped 0 bases and J dropped 6; count of bases not matched to a gene: 7. The CDR3 is 15 amino acids. DNA of the CDR3: TGTGCCAGCAGCTTAGACTCCCAGGGGGCCTTCGAGCAGTACTTC. Translated, it gives CASSLDSQGAFEQYF. The variable domain in full, completed from reference TRBV11-2 and TRBJ2-7, reads EAGVAQSPRYKIIEKRQSVAFWCNPISGHATLYWYQQILGQGPKLLIQFQNNGVVDDSQLPKDRFSAERLKGVDSTLKIQPAKLEDSAVYLCASSLDSQGAFEQYFGPGTRLTVT.

This clonotype was counted many times. The rearrangement links TRBV7-2 to TRBJ2-7; D may be TRBD1 (6 bases). The CDR3 totals 15 residues. V lost 5 bases and J lost 0, with 14 bases in between. The germline CDR1 and CDR2 sequences are SGHTA and FQGNSA. The CDR3 reads CASSRGQSHSYEQYF. CDR3 in DNA: TGTGCCAGCAGCCGCGGACAGTCGCACTCCTACGAGCAGTACTTC.